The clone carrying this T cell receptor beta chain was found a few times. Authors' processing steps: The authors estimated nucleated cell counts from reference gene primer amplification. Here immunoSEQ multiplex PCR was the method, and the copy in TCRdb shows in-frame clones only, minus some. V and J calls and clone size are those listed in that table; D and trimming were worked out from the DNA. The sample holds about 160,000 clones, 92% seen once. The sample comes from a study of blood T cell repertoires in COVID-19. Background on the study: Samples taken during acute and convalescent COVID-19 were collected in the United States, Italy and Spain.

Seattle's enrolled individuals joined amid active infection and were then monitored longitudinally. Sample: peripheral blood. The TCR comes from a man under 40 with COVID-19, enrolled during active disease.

CDR3 protein: CSASRSDGGLYGYTF. The DNA for the CDR3 is TGCAGTGCTAGTAGATCAGACGGAGGGCTTTATGGCTACACCTTC. The chain employs TRBV20-1 and TRBJ1-2; D call uncertain. V lost 3 bases and J lost 5, with 19 bases in between. The CDR3 contains 15 residues. Germline V gene sequence: CDR1 DFQATT, CDR2 SNEGSKA (reference sequence).